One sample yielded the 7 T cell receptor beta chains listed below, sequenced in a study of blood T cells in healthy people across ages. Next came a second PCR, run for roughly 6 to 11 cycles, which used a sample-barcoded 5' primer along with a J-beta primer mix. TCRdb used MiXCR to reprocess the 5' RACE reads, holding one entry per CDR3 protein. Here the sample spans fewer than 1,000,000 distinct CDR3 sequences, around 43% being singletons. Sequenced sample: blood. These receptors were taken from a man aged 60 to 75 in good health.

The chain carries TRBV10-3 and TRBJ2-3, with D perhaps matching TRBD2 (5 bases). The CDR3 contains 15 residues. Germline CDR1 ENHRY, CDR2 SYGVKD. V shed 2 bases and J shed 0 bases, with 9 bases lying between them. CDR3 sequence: CAISEGSGSTDTQYF. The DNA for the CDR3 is TGTGCCATCAGTGAGGGGAGCGGAAGCACAGATACGCAGTATTTT.

CDR3 residues: CASSLRGKQPQHF. CDR3 nucleotide sequence: TGTGCCAGCAGTTTACGGGGGAAACAGCCCCAGCATTTT. V gene TRBV27 combines with J gene TRBJ1-5; perhaps TRBD1 as D (5 bases). Germline loops: CDR1 MNHEY, CDR2 SMNVEV (reference sequence). V lost 2 bases to trimming and J lost 7 bases, with 9 bases between them. The CDR3 contains 13 residues.

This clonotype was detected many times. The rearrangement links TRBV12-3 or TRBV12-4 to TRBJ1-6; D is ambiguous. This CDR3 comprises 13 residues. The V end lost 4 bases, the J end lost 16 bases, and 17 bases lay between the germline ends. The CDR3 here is CASSSTRTATLHF. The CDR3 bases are TGTGCCAGCAGTTCTACCCGCACGGCGACACTCCACTTT.

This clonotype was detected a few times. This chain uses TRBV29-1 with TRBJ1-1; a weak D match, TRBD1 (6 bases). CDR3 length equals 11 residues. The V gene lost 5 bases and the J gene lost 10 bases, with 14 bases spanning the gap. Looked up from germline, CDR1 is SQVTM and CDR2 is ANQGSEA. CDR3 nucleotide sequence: TGCAGCGTTTTTACAGGGCGCTCAGCTTTCTTT. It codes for CSVFTGRSAFF.

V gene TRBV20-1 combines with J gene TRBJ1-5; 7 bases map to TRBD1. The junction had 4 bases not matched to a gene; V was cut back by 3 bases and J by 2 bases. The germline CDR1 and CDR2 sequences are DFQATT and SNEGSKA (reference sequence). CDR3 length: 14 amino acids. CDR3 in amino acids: CSASEGAGNQPQHF. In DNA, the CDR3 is TGCAGTGCTAGTGAGGGGGCCGGCAATCAGCCCCAGCATTTT.

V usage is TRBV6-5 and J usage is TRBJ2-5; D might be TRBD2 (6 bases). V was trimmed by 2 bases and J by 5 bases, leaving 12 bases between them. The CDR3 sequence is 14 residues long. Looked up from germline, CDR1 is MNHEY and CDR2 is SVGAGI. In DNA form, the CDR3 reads TGTGCCAGCAGTTACATGGAGGAGGGGGAGACCCAGTACTTC. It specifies CASSYMEEGETQYF.

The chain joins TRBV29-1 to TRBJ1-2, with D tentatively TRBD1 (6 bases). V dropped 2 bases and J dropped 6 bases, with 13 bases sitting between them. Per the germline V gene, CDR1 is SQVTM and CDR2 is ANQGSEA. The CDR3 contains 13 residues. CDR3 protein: CSVENLQGDGYTF. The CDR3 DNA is TGCAGCGTTGAAAACCTACAGGGAGATGGCTACACCTTC.